The entry below gives a single TCR beta chain sequence along with its context. No antigen is known for it. TCR alpha and beta CDR3 regions were amplified from RNA using iRepertoire nested multiplex PCR. Tissue mRNA or PBMC total RNA, roughly 90-450 ng, went into one-step reverse transcription and amplification. TCRdb called the multiplex PCR reads again in MiXCR, with one record for every CDR3 protein. This sample has around 140,000 distinct CDR3 sequences, with approximately 39% found just once. The sample originates from a study of glioma-infiltrating T cells. Broader study findings: Non-neoplastic patients had below-expected tissue-blood divergence, while all gliomas exceeded expectation.

Trimming pared 5 bases from V and 8 bases from J, leaving 6 bases between. The germline V gene has CDR1 LGHNT and CDR2 FRNRAP. This CDR3 has 10 amino acids. Specimen: glioma tissue, nonneoplastic brain tissue, or PBMCs (not recorded which). The sequence derives from a human donor with low-grade glioma or glioblastoma, undergoing nonglioma brain surgery, or in good health (not recorded which). The rearrangement uses TRBV12-5 and TRBJ1-1; D remains ambiguous. The CDR3 sequence: CASGPTEAFF. The DNA of the CDR3 is TGTGCTAGTGGTCCCACGGAAGCTTTCTTT.